This TCR beta chain was captured by sequencing in a study of T cell repertoires in cytomegalovirus infection. About the research overall: A matching HLA type, together with CMV infection, was signaled by public TCR beta signatures.

The trim removed 4 bases at V and 6 bases at J, leaving 7 bases unmatched. Germline V lookup: CDR1 SEHNR, CDR2 FQNEAQ (reference sequence). The CDR3 is made up of 14 amino acids. MiXCR, applied by TCRdb to the reads, yields one record per CDR3 protein. Here the sample spans 150,000 to 200,000 distinct CDR3 sequences, about 15% being singletons. Comment on this clonotype: Its antigen remains unidentified.

Study-wide results and caveats: CMV-specific TCR beta clonotypes restricted by HLA-C dominated the ex vivo response.

The clonotype was recovered from a human donor in good health (CMV status not recorded). Some clones in this sample may be carry-over from other donors' samples. The chain employs TRBV7-9 and TRBJ1-1; TRBD1 aligns across 8 bases. Sequencing was carried out using CD8+ T cells from PBMCs. The CDR3 bases are TGTGCCAGCAGCTCTAGGACAGGGAGACCTGAAGCTTTCTTT. It is translated as CASSSRTGRPEAFF.